This T cell receptor beta chain was recovered during a study of T cell changes during pregnancy in multiple sclerosis. This CDR3 comprises 11 residues. V lost 7 bases, J lost 4 bases, and 7 bases lay in between. Germline V gives CDR1 LNHDA, CDR2 SQIVND (reference sequence). Assay: immunoSEQ multiplex PCR; the TCRdb copy retains only in-frame clones and omits some. Among approximately 40,000 clones, nearly 95% were seen once, and the ten largest hold around 0.4%. The chain couples TRBV19 to TRBJ1-2; D not resolved. Sequencing was performed on CD4+ T cells from peripheral blood mononuclear cells, taken after pregnancy. This clonotype was obtained from a female donor in good health, enrolled as a control in a pregnancy study. CDR3 residues: CASTGGYGYTF. In DNA, the CDR3 is TGTGCCAGTACCGGAGGCTATGGCTACACCTTC.